This is a list of T cell receptor beta chains from one sample in a study of blood T cells in healthy people across ages. MiXCR was run by TCRdb on the 5' RACE reads, yielding one entry per CDR3 protein. The data contain 650,000 to 800,000 distinct CDR3 sequences, 44% of them singletons. The material sequenced was blood. Every receptor here comes from a man between 60 and 75 years old in good health. The CDR3 runs from the conserved cysteine through the conserved F or W. A D gene is named only where the DNA matches it firmly. Part of the rows lack a size; the others show once, few, many or a class for expanded clones.

v_gene	d_gene	j_gene	abundance	CDR3nt	CDR3aa
TRBV4-3	NA	TRBJ1-2	few	TGCGCCAGCAGCCCAACACAGGCCATTAGCTATGGCTACACCTTC	CASSPTQAISYGYTF
TRBV10-3	NA	TRBJ2-1	few	TGTGCCATCAGTGAGACCGATAGGATAGATGAGCAGTTCTTC	CAISETDRIDEQFF
TRBV20-1	NA	TRBJ2-7	few	TGCAGTGTACCCGGGACAACCCCCTACGAGCAGTACTTC	CSVPGTTPYEQYF
TRBV5-1	TRBD1	TRBJ1-2	NA	TGCGCCAGCAGCTTGGGGGACAGGGCCTTCTATGGCTACACCTTC	CASSLGDRAFYGYTF
TRBV5-1	TRBD1	TRBJ1-6	NA	TGCGCCAGCAGCGCCTCAGGGGGCGGAGAACCCCTCCACTTT	CASSASGGGEPLHF
TRBV6-1	NA	TRBJ2-5	once	TGTGCCAGCAGTGACCGAGAGGGGCCGAGGGAGACCCAGTACTTC	CASSDREGPRETQYF
TRBV12-5	NA	TRBJ2-7	NA	TGTGCTAGTGGTTCGAGGTACTTC	CASGSRYF
TRBV15	TRBD1	TRBJ2-4	NA	TGTGCCACCAGCAGGCCACCGGGACAGGAGCTTTCCAAAAACATTCAGTACTTC	CATSRPPGQELSKNIQYF
TRBV4-2	NA	TRBJ2-3	NA	TGTGCCAGCAGCCAAGGACGGGGGCTAGGAGATACGCAGTATTTT	CASSQGRGLGDTQYF
TRBV4-3	TRBD1	TRBJ2-5	few	TGCGCCAGCAGCCTTGAGGGGGCGCCAGAGACCCAGTACTTC	CASSLEGAPETQYF
TRBV10-2	NA	TRBJ1-1	NA	TGCGCCAGCAGTGACTGGCAAACTGAAGCTTTCTTT	CASSDWQTEAFF
TRBV29-1	TRBD1	TRBJ2-5	few	TGCAGCGTTGAAGTCCGGGGCAGGGGGCCTGAGCAGTACTTC	CSVEVRGRGPEQYF
TRBV4-3	TRBD1	TRBJ2-1	NA	TGCGCCAGCAGCCAAGGCCGGACAGGGGGCGATGAGCAGTTCTTC	CASSQGRTGGDEQFF
TRBV6-6	NA	TRBJ1-2	NA	TGTGCCAGCAAGGAGGGAGGCTACACCTTC	CASKEGGYTF
TRBV11-2	NA	TRBJ1-2	NA	TGTGCCAGCAGCTTTGGTCGGGGGGGGAACTATGGCTACACCTTC	CASSFGRGGNYGYTF
TRBV14	NA	TRBJ1-6	few	TGTGCCAGCAGCCGAGGACAGATCTATAATTCACCCCTCCACTTT	CASSRGQIYNSPLHF
TRBV12-3/TRBV12-4	TRBD2	TRBJ2-3	NA	TGTGCCAGCAGCCCCTTCGGGGGGAGCACAGATACGCAGTATTTT	CASSPFGGSTDTQYF
TRBV7-2	TRBD2	TRBJ2-1	NA	TGTGCCAGCAGCTCAGGGGTAGCGGGGGGCGTATACAATGAGCAGTTCTTC	CASSSGVAGGVYNEQFF
TRBV27	NA	TRBJ1-2	once	TGTGCCAGCAGTTTATCGGCAGGCGGAGGCTACACCTTC	CASSLSAGGGYTF
TRBV12-3/TRBV12-4	NA	TRBJ1-5	NA	TGTGCCAGCAGTTTAGTGGGAGACGGGGGTGATCAGCCCCAGCATTTT	CASSLVGDGGDQPQHF
TRBV7-9	NA	TRBJ1-2	NA	TGTGCCAGCAGCTTAAGTCTCGACCTAAACTATGGCTACACCTTC	CASSLSLDLNYGYTF
TRBV19	NA	TRBJ1-5	once	TGTGCCAGTAGTATAGAAGGGATTAGCAATCAGCTCCAGCATTTT	CASSIEGISNQLQHF
TRBV19	NA	TRBJ2-2	NA	TGTGCCAGTACCGCTAGCCAGAACACCGGGGAGCTGTTTTTT	CASTASQNTGELFF
TRBV12-3/TRBV12-4	NA	TRBJ2-2	NA	TGTGCCAGCAGTTTATTCCGGGGCGGGGAGCTGTTTTTT	CASSLFRGGELFF
TRBV29-1	TRBD1	TRBJ2-7	NA	TGCAGCGTTGTTGCAGGGGGCTTCAATGAGCAGTACTTC	CSVVAGGFNEQYF
TRBV7-9	NA	TRBJ2-2	few	TGTGCCAGCAGCTTACAGGGATTCACCGGGGAGCTGTTTTTT	CASSLQGFTGELFF
TRBV7-2	TRBD2	TRBJ2-1	NA	TGTGCCAGCAGCGTAGGTTTAGCGGGGAGTGAGCAGTTCTTC	CASSVGLAGSEQFF
TRBV24-1	NA	TRBJ1-5	NA	TGTGCCACCAGCGAACAGGGTGGTGGCAATCAGCCCCAGCATTTT	CATSEQGGGNQPQHF
TRBV4-3	TRBD2	TRBJ2-1	NA	TGCGCCAGCAGCCAGGATACTAGCGGGGGGTTAAATGAGCAGTTCTTC	CASSQDTSGGLNEQFF
TRBV12-3/TRBV12-4	NA	TRBJ2-7	few	TGTGCCAGCAGTACGGGGACTCCGGGCGAGCAGTACTTC	CASSTGTPGEQYF
TRBV9	NA	TRBJ2-2	NA	TGTGCCAGCAGCGTAGCGTTGGCGACAGGCGGGACCGGGGAGCTGTTTTTT	CASSVALATGGTGELFF
TRBV29-1	TRBD2	TRBJ2-1	many	TGCAGCGTTCTTCCTACGACTAGCAGCTACAATGAGCAGTTCTTC	CSVLPTTSSYNEQFF
TRBV4-1	TRBD2	TRBJ2-7	NA	TGCGCCAGCAGCCAAGCACGAGCGGGGTCCTACGAGCAGTACTTC	CASSQARAGSYEQYF
TRBV5-5	TRBD1	TRBJ1-2	NA	TGTGCCAGCAGCTTGGGGACAGGGGGTTCGATCTATGGCTACACCTTC	CASSLGTGGSIYGYTF
TRBV6-5	TRBD1	TRBJ2-7	NA	TGTGCCAGCAGTCATGGACAGGTGGCCCGCGAGCAGTACTTC	CASSHGQVAREQYF
TRBV29-1	NA	TRBJ1-1	NA	TGCAGCGACCGACAAGCGAACACTGAAGCTTTCTTT	CSDRQANTEAFF
TRBV6-5	NA	TRBJ2-1	NA	TGTGCCAGCAGTAGGACCGGGGGCCAGCAGTTCTTC	CASSRTGGQQFF
TRBV29-1	NA	TRBJ1-1	NA	TGCAGCGTTGGAGTGTGGTCGCAGAGAAACACTGAAGCTTTCTTT	CSVGVWSQRNTEAFF
TRBV28	TRBD2	TRBJ2-1	NA	TGTGCCAGCAGTGTTTTAGCGGGAGTATCCTACAATGAGCAGTTCTTC	CASSVLAGVSYNEQFF
TRBV5-1	TRBD1	TRBJ1-2	many	TGCGCCAGCAGCTTCTCACAGGGGAACTATGGCTACACCTTC	CASSFSQGNYGYTF
TRBV12-3/TRBV12-4	NA	TRBJ2-1	NA	TGTGCCAGCAGTCAGCCAAAGACCAAACGCGGGTCCTACAATGAGCAGTTCTTC	CASSQPKTKRGSYNEQFF
TRBV5-4	NA	TRBJ2-6	NA	TGTGCCAGCGGGCCCCCCGACTCTGGGGCCAACGTCCTGACTTTC	CASGPPDSGANVLTF
TRBV6-2/TRBV6-3	NA	TRBJ2-7	NA	TGTGCCAGCAGTGACCACAGGGCTTGGGAGCAGTACTTC	CASSDHRAWEQYF
TRBV28	NA	TRBJ2-7	NA	TGTGCCAGCGGAGGTTGGTACGAGCAGTACTTC	CASGGWYEQYF
TRBV12-3/TRBV12-4	TRBD1	TRBJ1-2	NA	TGTGCCAGCAGTTTAGGCGACAGGGGGAGGAGAAATGGCTACACCTTC	CASSLGDRGRRNGYTF
TRBV2	TRBD2	TRBJ2-1	NA	TGTGCCAGCATGAGAACTAGCGGGGGGATCAATGAGCAGTTCTTC	CASMRTSGGINEQFF
TRBV12-3/TRBV12-4	NA	TRBJ2-7	NA	TGTGCCAGCAGTTTAGGGGTTGGGGGTTACGAGCAGTACTTC	CASSLGVGGYEQYF
TRBV4-3	NA	TRBJ1-2	NA	TGCGCCAGCAGCCAAGAGGGTACGCCCGACTATGGCTACACCTTC	CASSQEGTPDYGYTF
TRBV3-1	NA	TRBJ1-6	NA	TGTGCTAGCAGCCGCATGGATAATTCACCCCTCCACTTT	CASSRMDNSPLHF
TRBV4-1	NA	TRBJ2-4	NA	TGCGCCAGCAGCCAAGACCGGAACCTTATCCCCGGGCCGGGGGAGCACATTCAGTACTTC	CASSQDRNLIPGPGEHIQYF
TRBV4-1	NA	TRBJ2-7	NA	TGCGCCAGCAGCCAAAACAGGGGGGGCTCGTTTGAGCAGTACTTC	CASSQNRGGSFEQYF
TRBV5-1	TRBD1	TRBJ2-3	NA	TGCGCCAGCGCAATGACGGGACAGACCACAGATACGCAGTATTTT	CASAMTGQTTDTQYF
TRBV6-5	NA	TRBJ2-2	NA	TGTGCCAGCAGTTCACGATTCGAACGGAACACCGGGGAGCTGTTTTTT	CASSSRFERNTGELFF
TRBV4-3	TRBD2	TRBJ2-7	NA	TGCGCCAGCAGCCAAGACGGCGGGACTAAGCCGTCCGAGCAGTACTTC	CASSQDGGTKPSEQYF
TRBV25-1	TRBD1	TRBJ2-3	NA	TGTGCCAGCAGCTTCGGGACAGGGTCGAAAGATACGCAGTATTTT	CASSFGTGSKDTQYF
TRBV20-1	TRBD2	TRBJ2-5	NA	TGCAGTGCACGATCCTTTGGGACTAGCGGGAAACAAGAGACCCAGTACTTC	CSARSFGTSGKQETQYF
TRBV7-2	NA	TRBJ2-6	NA	TGTGCCAGCAGCTTAGGGGGTCTATCTCGTTCTGGGGCCAACGTCCTGACTTTC	CASSLGGLSRSGANVLTF
TRBV28	NA	TRBJ1-6	many	TGTGCCAGCTCCCCCGTAGGAAATTCACCCCTCCACTTT	CASSPVGNSPLHF
TRBV12-3/TRBV12-4	TRBD1	TRBJ1-1	many	TGTGCCAGCAGTTCTAGGACAGGGAACACTGAAGCTTTCTTT	CASSSRTGNTEAFF